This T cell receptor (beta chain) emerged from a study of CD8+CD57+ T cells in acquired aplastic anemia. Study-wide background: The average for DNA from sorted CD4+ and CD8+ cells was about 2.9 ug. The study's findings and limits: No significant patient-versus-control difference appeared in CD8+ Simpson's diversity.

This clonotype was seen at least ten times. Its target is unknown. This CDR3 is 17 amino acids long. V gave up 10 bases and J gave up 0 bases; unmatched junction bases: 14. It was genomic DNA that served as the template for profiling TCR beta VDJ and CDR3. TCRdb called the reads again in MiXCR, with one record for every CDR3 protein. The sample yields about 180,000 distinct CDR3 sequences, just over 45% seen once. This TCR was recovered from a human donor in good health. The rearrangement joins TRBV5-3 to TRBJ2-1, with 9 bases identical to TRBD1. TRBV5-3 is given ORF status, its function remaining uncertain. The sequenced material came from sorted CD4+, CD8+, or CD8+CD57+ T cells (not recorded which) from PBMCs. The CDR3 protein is CAGWTGEVALSYNEQFF. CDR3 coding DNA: TGTGCCGGTTGGACAGGGGAAGTAGCCCTCTCCTACAATGAGCAGTTCTTC.